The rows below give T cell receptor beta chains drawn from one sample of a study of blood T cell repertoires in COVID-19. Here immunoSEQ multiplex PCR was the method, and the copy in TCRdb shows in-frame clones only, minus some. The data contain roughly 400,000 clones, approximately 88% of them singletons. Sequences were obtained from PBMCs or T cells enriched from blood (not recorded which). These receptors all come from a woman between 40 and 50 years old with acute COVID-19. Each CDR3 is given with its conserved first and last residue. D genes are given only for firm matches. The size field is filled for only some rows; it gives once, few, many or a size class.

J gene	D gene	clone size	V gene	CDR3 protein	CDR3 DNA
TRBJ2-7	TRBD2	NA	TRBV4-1	CASSQLAGAESSYEQYF	TGCGCCAGCAGCCAACTAGCGGGGGCCGAAAGCTCCTACGAGCAGTACTTC
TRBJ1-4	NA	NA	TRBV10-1	CASSEDSNEKLFF	TGCGCCAGCAGTGAGGACAGCAATGAAAAACTGTTTTTT
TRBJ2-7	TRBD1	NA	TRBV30	CAWNREDRRVQYF	TGTGCCTGGAACCGAGAGGACAGGCGGGTGCAGTACTTC
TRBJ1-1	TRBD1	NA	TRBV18	CASSSTGGMNTEAFF	TGTGCCAGCTCATCAACAGGGGGTATGAACACTGAAGCTTTCTTT
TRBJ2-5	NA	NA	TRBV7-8	CASSLGSQGTYRTQYF	TGTGCCAGCAGCTTAGGCAGTCAGGGGACCTATCGGACCCAGTACTTC
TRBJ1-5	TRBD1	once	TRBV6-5	CASRPRTGDRPQHF	TGTGCCAGCAGGCCCCGGACAGGGGATCGACCCCAGCATTTT
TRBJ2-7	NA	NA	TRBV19	CASSIGRGGYEQYF	TGTGCCAGTAGTATAGGAAGAGGGGGCTACGAGCAGTACTTC
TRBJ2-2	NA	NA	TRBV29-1	CSVEQGTGELFF	TGCAGCGTTGAACAGGGGACCGGGGAGCTGTTTTTT
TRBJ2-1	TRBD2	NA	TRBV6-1	CASSVNVASGGAYEQFF	TGTGCCAGCAGTGTTAACGTGGCCAGCGGGGGGGCGTATGAGCAGTTCTTC
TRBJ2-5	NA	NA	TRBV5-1	CASSLGVPQETQYF	TGCGCCAGCAGCCTGGGAGTCCCCCAAGAGACCCAGTACTTC
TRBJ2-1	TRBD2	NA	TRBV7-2	CASSLGLAYNEQFF	TGTGCCAGCAGCTTAGGACTAGCTTACAATGAGCAGTTCTTC
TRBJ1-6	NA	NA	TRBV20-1	CSASSVVQASNYNSPLHF	TGCAGTGCTAGTAGTGTTGTGCAGGCGTCCAATTATAATTCACCCCTCCACTTT
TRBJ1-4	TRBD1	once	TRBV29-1	CSVMSRGQEKLFF	TGCAGCGTTATGAGCAGGGGACAGGAAAAACTGTTTTTT
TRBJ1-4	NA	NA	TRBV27	CASRNRASNEKLFF	TGTGCCAGCAGAAACAGGGCCTCTAATGAAAAACTGTTTTTT
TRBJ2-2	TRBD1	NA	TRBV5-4	CASSKPGQGITGELFF	TGTGCCAGCAGCAAGCCGGGACAGGGGATCACCGGGGAGCTGTTTTTT
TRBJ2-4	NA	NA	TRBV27	CASSLNRVDKNIQYF	TGTGCCAGCAGTTTAAACAGGGTGGACAAAAACATTCAGTACTTC
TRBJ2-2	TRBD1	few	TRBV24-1	CATSAPGQASTGELFF	TGTGCCACCAGTGCCCCGGGACAGGCTAGCACCGGGGAGCTGTTTTTT
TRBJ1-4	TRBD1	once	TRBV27	CASSSPGQGRKKLFF	TGTGCCAGCAGTTCCCCGGGACAGGGGAGAAAAAAACTGTTTTTT
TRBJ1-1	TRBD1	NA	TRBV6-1	CASSEPGDRGEAFF	TGTGCCAGCAGTGAACCAGGCGACAGGGGAGAAGCTTTCTTT
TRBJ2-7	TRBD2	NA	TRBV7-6	CASTGGTTSGGAPYEQYF	TGTGCCAGCACCGGCGGGACGACTAGCGGGGGGGCACCCTACGAGCAGTACTTC
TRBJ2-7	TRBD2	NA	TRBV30	CAWGSGGAIYEQYF	TGTGCCTGGGGGAGCGGGGGGGCCATTTACGAGCAGTACTTC
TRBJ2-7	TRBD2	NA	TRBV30	CAWSAGGPHEQYF	TGTGCCTGGAGCGCGGGGGGGCCCCACGAGCAGTACTTC
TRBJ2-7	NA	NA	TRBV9	CASSRSLSYEQYF	TGTGCCAGCAGTCGATCACTCTCCTACGAGCAGTACTTC
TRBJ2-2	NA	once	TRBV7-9	CASNWWPNTGELFF	TGTGCCAGCAATTGGTGGCCTAACACCGGGGAGCTGTTTTTT
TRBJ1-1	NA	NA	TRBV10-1	CASSESGEVKTEAFF	TGCGCCAGCAGTGAGTCCGGGGAGGTTAAGACTGAAGCTTTCTTT
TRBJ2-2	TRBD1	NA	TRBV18	CASSPGQGKGTGELFF	TGTGCCAGCTCACCAGGACAGGGTAAAGGGACCGGGGAGCTGTTTTTT
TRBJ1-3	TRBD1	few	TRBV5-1	CASSMKTGGRGNTIYF	TGCGCCAGCAGCATGAAGACAGGGGGAAGAGGAAACACCATATATTTT
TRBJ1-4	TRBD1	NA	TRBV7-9	CASSTYRGDRGREKLFF	TGTGCCAGCAGCACCTACCGCGGGGACAGGGGGCGTGAAAAACTGTTTTTT
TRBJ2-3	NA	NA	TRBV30	CAWSDPNGGAFTDTQYF	TGTGCCTGGAGTGACCCGAATGGGGGGGCCTTCACAGATACGCAGTATTTT
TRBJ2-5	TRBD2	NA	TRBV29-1	CSVVPSGVRETQYF	TGCAGCGTTGTTCCTAGCGGGGTCCGGGAGACCCAGTACTTC
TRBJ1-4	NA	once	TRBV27	CASSLRGLNEKLFF	TGTGCCAGCAGTTTGAGAGGCCTTAATGAAAAACTGTTTTTT
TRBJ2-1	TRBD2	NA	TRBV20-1	CSASSLAGRNEQFF	TGCAGTGCTAGTTCCCTAGCGGGGAGGAATGAGCAGTTCTTC
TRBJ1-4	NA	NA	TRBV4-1	CASSQAVAEKLFF	TGCGCCAGCAGCCAAGCTGTAGCGGAAAAACTGTTTTTT
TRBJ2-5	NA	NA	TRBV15	CATSRDRRETQYF	TGTGCCACCAGCAGAGATCGGAGGGAGACCCAGTACTTC
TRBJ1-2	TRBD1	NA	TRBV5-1	CASSQGQGAYGYTF	TGCGCCAGCAGCCAGGGACAGGGGGCTTATGGCTACACCTTC
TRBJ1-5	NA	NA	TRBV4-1	CASSQDSEGSQHF	TGCGCCAGCAGCCAAGATTCGGAGGGGAGCCAGCATTTT
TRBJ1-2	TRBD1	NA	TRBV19	CASRINRGRNYGYTF	TGTGCCAGTAGGATAAACAGGGGAAGGAACTATGGCTACACCTTC
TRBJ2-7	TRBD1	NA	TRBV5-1	CASSFGTGGSEQYF	TGCGCCAGCAGCTTCGGGACAGGGGGCTCCGAGCAGTACTTC
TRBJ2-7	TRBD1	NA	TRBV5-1	CASSLGGTGAYEQYF	TGCGCCAGCAGCTTGGGCGGGACAGGGGCTTACGAGCAGTACTTC